The sequence of this T cell receptor (beta chain) was determined in a study of long-term antiretroviral therapy in people with HIV (dated by TCRdb to between 2021 and 2024). For the wider study: Collection of the earliest samples took place about a decade ahead of the 2015 WHO recommendation for immediate ART, at a time when ART was typically delayed until CD4 counts fell. A retrospective serial study tested whether ART initiation and durable HIV suppression were associated with changes in peripheral blood TRB repertoire composition and diversity. A total of 192 cryopreserved PBMC samples came from around 30 adults with confirmed HIV infection and were collected serially over a mean of roughly 6 years (range 1-12). Of the roughly 27 participants with HIV, 10 to 11 were female. Test extractions of a monoclonal T-cell line alongside approximately 34 polyclonal samples showed no cross-contamination during QIAcube processing. Beyond this particular receptor, the publication reports: Expanded TRB clones identified before ART initiation dominated the repertoire at all time points, although this dominance fluctuated and declined in many PLHIV after ART. CDR3 length ranges in HIV repertoires were narrower than in controls, and network structure suggested an antigen-experienced repertoire with only a slight naive shift after ART. Limited PBMC availability meant only the TCR beta chain was sequenced, without alpha chain pairing. No data were available on ART adherence, viral resistance or therapy changes, limiting inferences about post-ART repertoire changes. Unsorted PBMC were profiled instead of sorted CD4+ and CD8+ T cells because pre-ART samples had limited cell numbers. ART initiation was associated with a significant increase in TRB diversity, but diversity stayed significantly below transplant donor controls even after long-term ART. The samples span the years 2004 to 2017, and the ART regimens used at that time may not be as effective as current regimens.

Inclusion was restricted to participants for whom at least one PBMC sample before ART initiation and at least two post-ART samples were available. Every participant with HIV received treatment in the United States of America. Before DNA extraction, cryopreserved samples of roughly 0.9-11 million PBMC were thawed and then washed. At the time of the earliest PBMC sample for each participant with HIV, ages ranged from about 20 to 54 years. PBMC samples were contributed by each participant from 1-4 timepoints before ART initiation and 2-8 timepoints after ART initiation, with a median of 7 samples. Serial HIV viral load, CD4+ T-cell count, ART history and demographic data were obtained for every participant. A Qiagen kit on a QIAcube was used to extract genomic DNA from unsorted PBMC, with samples processed in batches of 12. Concerning this clone: The clone's antigen remains unknown. Base qualities are not recorded, but no much larger clone differs from it by a single base.

The immunoSEQ hsTCRB v3.0 assay was used at survey level resolution for TRB variable region sequencing. A depth of roughly 35,000-55,000 T-cell genomes per sample was targeted for TRB sequencing. TRB libraries were pooled and sequenced on an Illumina MiSeq using a v3 150-cycle kit. For the original study's pipeline: Repertoire analysis ran in R within a reproducible Nextflow workflow covering QC, data transformation and analysis. LymphoSeq2, an R package for AIRR-Seq data exploration, was used to implement custom analyses. A handful of samples yielding fewer than 5000 total TRB sequences were excluded, leaving more than 150 analyzed HIV repertoires. Among the approximately 180 retained HIV repertoires, 55 to 65 were collected before ART initiation and more than 120 after ART initiation. Repertoires were downsampled to 5000 TRB nucleotide sequences, and summary statistics were averaged over 100 downsampling iterations. Only TRB sequences with CDR3 regions of at least seven amino acids were retained for analysis. Diversity was assessed using a clonality score derived from Shannon entropy and using the Gini coefficient. In the repertoire networks, any two of the top 5000 CDR3 amino acid sequences were linked whenever the two sequences differed by an edit distance of one. For TRB CDR3 amino acid sequences, GLIPH2 was used to predict antigen specificity groups and MHC restriction. Known CMV, EBV, HIV or tissue antigen associations were flagged by matching CDR3 amino acid sequences against VDJdb and McPAS-TCR. Pre-ART, post-ART and control groups were compared with Wilcoxon signed-rank tests and Holm-Bonferroni correction. TCRdb provides this immuneACCESS table in a form limited to in-frame rearrangements. Some clones are lacking; in checked studies, under half of them reflect an unresolved V gene, and why the rest are absent is not known. That table is the source of V, J and clone size, and D and trimming were worked out from the DNA. Here the sample has about 20,000 clones; around nine tenths occur a single time. Of the sample, under 12% falls within the top ten clones.

This sample comprised unsorted PBMCs, obtained 0.5 years after starting antiretroviral therapy. The TCR comes from a man aged 40-50 years with HIV.

The CDR3 protein sequence reads: CASSLGRPVLETQYF. The DNA sequence reads TGTGCCAGCAGCTTGGGGAGACCGGTTTTAGAGACCCAGTACTTC. The rearrangement joined TRBV5-8 to TRBJ2-5, with no D gene named confidently. The CDR3 starts with the cysteine, ends with the phenylalanine, and has 15 residues. Only the CDR3 DNA is retained, 45 bases long and in frame from the first base. CDR1 and CDR2, per the germline V gene, are SGHTS and YDEGEE. The V and J ends are trimmed by 0 bases and 4 bases, leaving 13 bases between them.